What follows are 9 T cell receptor beta chains derived from one specimen sequenced in a study of cytomegalovirus exposure and HLA in healthy donors. PCR primers comprised 60 Vbeta and 13 Jbeta primers. Here immunoSEQ multiplex PCR was the method, and the copy in TCRdb shows in-frame clones only, minus some. The sample lists fewer than 95,000 clones; approximately 80% were seen once. Material for sequencing was PBMCs. These receptors all come from a man between 18 and 29 years old in good health and CMV-seronegative.

This clone was seen once. The V gene is TRBV5-1, the J gene TRBJ2-1, with 7 bases that match TRBD2. Trimming at V came to 3 bases and at J to 3 bases, leaving 9 bases not matched to a gene. Germline assignment: CDR1 SGHRS and CDR2 YFSETQ. The CDR3 covers 16 residues. CDR3 nucleotide sequence: TGCGCCAGCAGCTGGGGCCGTGAGCGGGGCTACAATGAGCAGTTCTTC. Its protein is CASSWGRERGYNEQFF.

The genes are TRBV15 and TRBJ1-3, with D hard to call. Germline values: CDR1 LNHNV, CDR2 YYDKDF (reference sequence). The CDR3 is 18 amino acids. V lost 0 bases, J lost 4 bases, and 19 bases lay in between. CDR3 DNA: TGTGCCACCAGCAGAGATGAGGCCGTAACATCAATCGGAAACACCATATATTTT. Its translation is CATSRDEAVTSIGNTIYF.

This clone was detected once. V is TRBV2 and J is TRBJ1-2; TRBD1 matches 11 bases. V shed 1 base and J 7 bases; nucleotides not matched to a gene: 14. Germline V CDR1 and CDR2: SNHLY, FYNNEI. The CDR3 runs to 18 residues. CDR3 in amino acids: CASSEVKRDRGRRAGYTF. The CDR3 DNA follows: TGTGCCAGCAGTGAAGTTAAACGGGACAGGGGGAGACGTGCTGGCTACACCTTC.

The chain links TRBV5-8 to TRBJ2-5; 8 bases map to TRBD1. The closer fit of TRBJ2-7 to the DNA end suggests the J call may be wrong. Germline assignment: CDR1 SGHTS and CDR2 YDEGEE. The CDR3 has 13 residues. The CDR3 region has the DNA TGTGCCAGCAGTTGGGGACAGGCCTACGAGCAGTACTTC. Its translation is CASSWGQAYEQYF.

The CDR3 is CASSEVTEVEAFF. The CDR3 DNA reads TGTGCCAGCAGTGAAGTGACAGAGGTTGAAGCTTTCTTT. This rearrangement joins TRBV6-1 to TRBJ1-1; D is perhaps TRBD1 (5 bases). The V gene's germline CDR1 is MNHNS and CDR2 SASEGT. Trimming took off 1 base at V and 7 bases at J, with 10 bases between the two ends. The CDR3 extends over 13 amino acids.

This clone was seen a single time. The V call is TRBV29-1, the J call TRBJ2-5; 16 bases align to TRBD2. Per the germline V gene, CDR1 is SQVTM and CDR2 is ANQGSEA. The J segment lost 0 bases and the V segment lost 7 bases, leaving 11 bases of the junction unmatched. The CDR3 extends over 18 amino acids. The CDR3 DNA sequence: TGCAGCGCCGACACCGGGACTAGCGGGGGGGCGTACCAAGAGACCCAGTACTTC. Amino acid sequence: CSADTGTSGGAYQETQYF.

This clone has a single count. J is TRBJ1-1 and V is TRBV5-4; 7 bases match TRBD1. The junction had 1 base not matched to a gene; V was cut back by 4 bases and J by 1 base. Germline V CDR1 and CDR2: SGHNT, YYREEE (reference sequence). The CDR3 has 13 amino acids. CDR3 loop: CASSRQGNTEAFF. The CDR3 nucleotides read TGTGCCAGCAGCCGACAGGGGAACACTGAAGCTTTCTTT.

The gene calls are TRBV6-5 and TRBJ1-6; D is uncertain. The V gene lost 1 base and the J gene lost 7 bases, with 14 bases spanning the gap. Looked up from germline, CDR1 is MNHEY and CDR2 is SVGAGI. The length of the CDR3 is 16 residues. The CDR3 region has the DNA TGTGCCAGCAGTTACTTCGCTAATGAAAGAAATTCACCCCTCCACTTT. Protein: CASSYFANERNSPLHF.

The gene calls are TRBV12-5 and TRBJ1-2; D not certain. This CDR3 contains 15 residues. Per the germline V gene, CDR1 is LGHNT and CDR2 is FRNRAP. Between the trimmed V and J ends, which lost 6 bases and 5 bases, there was a span of 19 bases. CDR3 loop: CASGRPAREGYGYTF. For the CDR3, the DNA is TGTGCTAGTGGCCGTCCCGCGCGGGAGGGATATGGCTACACCTTC.